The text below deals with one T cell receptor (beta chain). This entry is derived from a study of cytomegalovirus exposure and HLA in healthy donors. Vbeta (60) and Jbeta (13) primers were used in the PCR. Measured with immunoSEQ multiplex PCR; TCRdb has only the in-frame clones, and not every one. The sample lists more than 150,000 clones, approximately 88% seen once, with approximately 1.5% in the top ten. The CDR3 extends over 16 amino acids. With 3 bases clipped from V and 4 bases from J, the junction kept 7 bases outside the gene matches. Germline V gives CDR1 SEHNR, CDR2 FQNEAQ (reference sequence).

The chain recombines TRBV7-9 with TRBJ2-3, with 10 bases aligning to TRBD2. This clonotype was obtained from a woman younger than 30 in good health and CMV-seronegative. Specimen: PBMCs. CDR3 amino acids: CASSFSSGGRSDTQYF. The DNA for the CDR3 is TGTGCCAGCAGCTTTAGTAGCGGGGGGCGGTCAGATACGCAGTATTTT.